The T cell receptor beta chain under discussion was sequenced for a study of response to subunit inactivated influenza vaccine. Points on this clonotype: Its antigen is unidentified.

V trimming: 2 bases; J trimming: 5 bases; junction bases outside the gene matches: 15. The CDR3 sequence is 18 residues long. The germline V gene encodes CDR1 LNHDA and CDR2 SQIVND (reference sequence). General study points: T cells newly recruited by each seasonal influenza vaccination are few, the authors suggested.

TCRdb fed the RT-PCR reads into MiXCR, producing one record per CDR3 protein. In the table there are about 700,000 distinct CDR3 sequences, approximately 15% of which are singletons. Source: PBMCs from blood, taken about 13 days after vaccination. The chain combines TRBV19 with TRBJ1-5, with 7 bases aligning to TRBD1. The sequence was obtained from a man in his fifties or sixties who received an inactivated influenza vaccine. The CDR3 loop reads CASSIIPTGQLTYQPQHF. The CDR3 DNA follows: TGTGCCAGTAGTATAATCCCCACGGGACAGTTGACCTATCAGCCCCAGCATTTT. The variable domain in full, with the rest retrieved from reference TRBV19 and TRBJ1-5, is DGGITQSPKYLFRKEGQNVTLSCEQNLNHDAMYWYRQDPGQGLRLIYYSQIVNDFQKGDIAEGYSVSREKKESFPLTVTSAQKNPTAFYLCASSIIPTGQLTYQPQHFGDGTRLSIL.